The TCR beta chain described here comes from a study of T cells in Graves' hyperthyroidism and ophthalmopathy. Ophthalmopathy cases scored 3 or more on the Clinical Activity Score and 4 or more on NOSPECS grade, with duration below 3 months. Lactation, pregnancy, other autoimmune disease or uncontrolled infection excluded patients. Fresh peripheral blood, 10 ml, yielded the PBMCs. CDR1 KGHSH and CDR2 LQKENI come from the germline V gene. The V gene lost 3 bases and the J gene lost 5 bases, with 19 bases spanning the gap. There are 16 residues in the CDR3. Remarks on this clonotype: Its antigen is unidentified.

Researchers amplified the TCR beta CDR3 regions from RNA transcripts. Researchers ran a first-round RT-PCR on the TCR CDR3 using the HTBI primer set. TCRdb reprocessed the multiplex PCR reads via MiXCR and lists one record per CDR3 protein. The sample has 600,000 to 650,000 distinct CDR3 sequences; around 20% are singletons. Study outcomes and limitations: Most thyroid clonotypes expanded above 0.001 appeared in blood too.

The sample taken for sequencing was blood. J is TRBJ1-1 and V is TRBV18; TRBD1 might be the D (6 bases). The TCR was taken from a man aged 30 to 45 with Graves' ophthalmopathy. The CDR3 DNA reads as TGTGCCAGCTCACCGAGGGGGGCGCTGACCCCGACTGAAGCTTTCTTT. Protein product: CASSPRGALTPTEAFF.